This is a list of T cell receptor beta chains from one sample in a study of a mutant IDH1 vaccine in newly diagnosed glioma. The assay was immunoSEQ multiplex PCR, and TCRdb's table has in-frame clones only and misses some. The sample lists tens of thousands of clones, around four fifths seen once, with roughly 4.5% in the top ten. Antigens of these TCRs are unknown. Sample: PBMCs, taken from a glioma patient whose treatment included an IDH1 peptide vaccine. The receptors were sampled from a man aged 25 to 40 with glioma. CDR3s include the opening cysteine and the closing phenylalanine or tryptophan. D genes are given only for firm matches. Not every row has a clone size; where given, it reads once, few, many or a size class.

D gene	clone size	V gene	J gene	CDR3 DNA	CDR3 protein
TRBD1	.	TRBV7-8	TRBJ2-5	TGTGCCAGCAGCAAGGACAGGGACTACCAAGAGACCCAGTACTTC	CASSKDRDYQETQYF
.	few	TRBV18	TRBJ2-1	TGTGCCAGCTCACCACCCGGGGGGCTCTACAATGAGCAGTTCTTC	CASSPPGGLYNEQFF
TRBD1	few	TRBV5-1	TRBJ2-7	TGCGCCAGCAGCCCGGGGGACAGGTTCTCCTACGAGCAGTACTTC	CASSPGDRFSYEQYF
.	.	TRBV2	TRBJ1-5	TGTGCCAGCAGCTCCGGCTATGGCGGTCAGCCCCAGCATTTT	CASSSGYGGQPQHF
.	.	TRBV19	TRBJ1-1	TGTGCCAGTAGCGACAGTATGAACACTGAAGCTTTCTTT	CASSDSMNTEAFF
.	.	TRBV6-5	TRBJ1-1	TGTGCCACAAACAGGGTTTTTCCCCCGAACACTGAAGCTTTCTTT	CATNRVFPPNTEAFF
.	.	TRBV4-1	TRBJ2-7	TGCGCCAGCAGCCAAGATTTCCCTTACGAGCAGTACTTC	CASSQDFPYEQYF
.	.	TRBV12-5	TRBJ1-5	TGTGCTAGTGGCCGACGTCGGGGGCAGCCCCAGCATTTT	CASGRRRGQPQHF
.	.	TRBV5-1	TRBJ1-5	TGCGCCAGCAGCTTGGCGGGCCAGTTCAATCAGCCCCAGCATTTT	CASSLAGQFNQPQHF
.	.	TRBV5-6	TRBJ2-6	TGTGCCAGCAGCTTTGGATCCTCTGGGGCCAACGTCCTGACTTTC	CASSFGSSGANVLTF
TRBD1	.	TRBV5-1	TRBJ2-3	TGCGCCAGCAGCCCGACAGGGGGATTCCGCACAGATACGCAGTATTTT	CASSPTGGFRTDTQYF
.	.	TRBV11-1	TRBJ1-2	TGTGCCAGCAGCTTAGGTTTAACAGACTATGGCTACACCTTC	CASSLGLTDYGYTF
TRBD1	.	TRBV4-2	TRBJ1-2	TGTGCCAGCAGCCAAGAGACAGGGGGCGCCTATGGCTACACCTTC	CASSQETGGAYGYTF
.	.	TRBV29-1	TRBJ2-2	TGCAGCGTTGCCGACAGGCTCACCGGGGAGCTGTTTTTT	CSVADRLTGELFF
.	.	TRBV4-1	TRBJ2-3	TGCGCCAGCAGCCAAGATATAGGCACTACGCAGTATTTT	CASSQDIGTTQYF
.	once	TRBV5-1	TRBJ2-1	TGCGCCAGCCGCCCCAGTAGGGGTGGACGGAATGAGCAGTTCTTC	CASRPSRGGRNEQFF
TRBD2	.	TRBV11-2	TRBJ2-5	TGTGCCAGCAGCTTAGTGGGACTAGCGGGGAGGGAGACCCAGTACTTC	CASSLVGLAGRETQYF
.	few	TRBV14	TRBJ1-6	TGTGCCAGCAGCCAAGCGGGAGTAGGAAATTCACCCCTCCACTTT	CASSQAGVGNSPLHF
.	.	TRBV10-1	TRBJ2-7	TGCGCCAGCAGTGACATATCCTACGAGCAGTACTTC	CASSDISYEQYF
TRBD1	.	TRBV7-9	TRBJ1-4	TGTGCCAGCAGCGCAAGACAGGGGTGGCGTGAAAAACTGTTTTTT	CASSARQGWREKLFF
.	.	TRBV18	TRBJ2-7	TGTGCCAGCTCACCACCTGGAAGAGACGAGCAGTACTTC	CASSPPGRDEQYF
.	.	TRBV5-4	TRBJ2-7	TGTGCCAGCAGCTTGACTCTAATCTCCGAGCAGTACTTC	CASSLTLISEQYF
TRBD1	.	TRBV5-1	TRBJ1-4	TGCGCCAGCAACGCCGGGACAGGGAATGAAAAACTGTTTTTT	CASNAGTGNEKLFF
.	.	TRBV2	TRBJ1-6	TGTGCCAGCGGAACTGGGGGTACGGTATCCTATAATTCACCCCTCCACTTT	CASGTGGTVSYNSPLHF
TRBD1	.	TRBV5-1	TRBJ1-2	TGCGCCAGCAGCTCTACAGGGGTGGGTGGCTACACCTTC	CASSSTGVGGYTF
TRBD1	.	TRBV2	TRBJ1-4	TGTGCCAGCAGCGAACATTCAGGGGGCGGGAAACTGTTTTTT	CASSEHSGGGKLFF
.	few	TRBV6-1	TRBJ2-7	TGTGCCAGTCTTTTCTCCGGGACCCCCCGCGAGCAGTACTTC	CASLFSGTPREQYF
.	.	TRBV10-1	TRBJ2-3	TGCGCCAGCAGTGAAAAGGTGGAAGATACGCAGTATTTT	CASSEKVEDTQYF
.	.	TRBV11-2	TRBJ2-7	TGTGCCAGCAGCTCTCCGACAGGCATTAACGAGCAGTACTTC	CASSSPTGINEQYF
.	.	TRBV7-9	TRBJ1-2	TGTGCCAGCACCCGGTATGGCCAGGAAGGCTACACCTTC	CASTRYGQEGYTF
.	once	TRBV18	TRBJ2-6	TGTGCCAGCTTAGACCCCGGGACCGCCTTTAATGGGGCCAACGTCCTGACTTTC	CASLDPGTAFNGANVLTF
.	.	TRBV25-1	TRBJ2-3	TGTGCCAGCAGGGTGAGCGGGGATACGCAGTATTTT	CASRVSGDTQYF
TRBD1	.	TRBV15	TRBJ2-1	TGTGCCACCAGCAGTCCTGAGACAGGGACCCACGGTGAGCAGTTCTTC	CATSSPETGTHGEQFF
.	.	TRBV5-1	TRBJ1-4	TGCGCCAGCAGCTTACGGGACAACGCTAATGAAAAACTGTTTTTT	CASSLRDNANEKLFF
.	.	TRBV10-2	TRBJ2-7	TGCGCCAGCAGCCTTACCTACGAGCAGTACTTC	CASSLTYEQYF
.	.	TRBV30	TRBJ1-6	TGTGCCTGGAACGGCGTCCTCTATTCACCCCTCCACTTT	CAWNGVLYSPLHF
TRBD1	few	TRBV30	TRBJ1-1	TGTGCCTGGACCTATGGACAGGGCGACACTGAAGCTTTCTTT	CAWTYGQGDTEAFF
.	.	TRBV4-1	TRBJ1-2	TGCGCCAGCAGCCAAGAACCTTCAAACCGGGACTCGACATATGGCTACACCTTC	CASSQEPSNRDSTYGYTF
TRBD2	.	TRBV29-1	TRBJ2-1	TGCAGCGTTGACGGAAGCGGGGGGGTGTTCTTC	CSVDGSGGVFF
TRBD2	.	TRBV19	TRBJ2-7	TGTGCCAGTAGTAGGAGTCGAGCGGGGGAAACCTACGAGCAGTACTTC	CASSRSRAGETYEQYF
TRBD2	.	TRBV5-4	TRBJ2-5	TGTGCCAGCAGCTTGATTACGGGGGGGCTGGAGACCCAGTACTTC	CASSLITGGLETQYF
TRBD1	.	TRBV5-5	TRBJ2-1	TGTGCCAGCAGCCGACCCGGGACAGGGAAGAATGAGCAGTTCTTC	CASSRPGTGKNEQFF